This entry concerns a single T cell receptor (beta chain). This receptor's antigen is unknown. Base qualities were left out, and no much larger clone turns up one base away. Counted from cysteine to phenylalanine, this CDR3 has 15 amino acids. The sequence is cut down to CDR3 DNA, 45 bases in frame from base 1. The germline V gene (reference sequence) supplies CDR1 MNHNY and CDR2 SVGAGI. A distance of 12 bases separates the germline ends of V and J, which lose 2 bases and 4 bases respectively. These data come from a study of T cell responses to AZD1222 COVID-19 vaccine (dated by TCRdb to the early 2020s). With regard to the full study: Because spike-specific TCR depth and breadth did not differ between the two schedules, AZD1222 recipients who got a second dose at roughly 4 weeks were pooled with those who got a second dose at roughly 12 weeks. TCR sequencing covered about 230 trial participants: around 210 given two doses of AZD1222 and 26 given two doses of MenACWY control vaccine. Trial participants were enrolled by age into 18-55, 56-69 and 70-plus year subgroups, with approximately 150, 28 and 58 TCR-sequenced participants respectively. Overall study results and their limits: Epitopes outside the regions mutated in the B.1.351 and B.1.1.7 variants were reportedly recognized by nearly half of the unique spike-specific TCRs. A significant rise in spike-specific TCR breadth and depth was observed after two AZD1222 doses relative to day 0 and relative to MenACWY recipients. Because no samples from the day 14 peak response were available, repertoires could be characterized only after the peak T cell response. Most participants were white British and females outnumbered males, and the authors suggested that clonal diversity may have been underestimated. The whole spike protein was spanned by vaccine-associated CD4 TCRs, and dominant responses were seen in regions 160-218 and 743-854. Conclusions about previously exposed vaccinees are limited because only five to seven AZD1222 recipients were SARS-CoV-2 seropositive at baseline. The 56-69-year group was small, and its depth increase did not reach significance, likely because of low power.

In the paper's terms, the time point label means: baseline before first vaccination. Vaccinee samples came from UK trials COV001 and COV002, including a single-blind randomized controlled phase 2/3 trial of AZD1222 (ChAdOx1 nCoV-19) in healthy adults. Trial participant PBMC samples were collected at day 0 and day 28 after the second dose for TCRbeta chain sequencing. The CDR3 regions of human TCRbeta chains were subjected to immunosequencing. Regarding the original processing steps: Repertoire TCRs were matched against a reference library of SARS-CoV-2-specific TCRs generated with the MIRA antigen-specificity platform. Breadth was defined as the fraction of unique TCRs that were SARS-CoV-2-associated, and depth was defined as the fraction of total T cells that were SARS-CoV-2-associated. Using the MIRA data, each spike-specific TCR was mapped to the spike region that the TCR reacts to and placed in a CD4 or CD8 class. Log10-transformed breadth and depth values were compared by one-way ANOVA with Sidak's multiple comparisons tests. Entries here come from immuneACCESS through TCRdb and include only in-frame sequences with V and J called. Some clones fail to appear in such tables; in the studies checked, an unresolved V gene covers under half of the shortfall, and the cause of the remainder is unknown. The V and J calls and the clone size are those of that table, but D and trimming were determined from the DNA. For this sample there are tens of thousands of clones; just over 90% appear just once. The top ten clones comprise around 5.2% of the sample.

The source was peripheral blood, collected on day 0 of AZD1222 vaccination. The rearranged chain carries TRBV6-6 and TRBJ2-1; TRBD2 is possibly the D segment (6 matching bases). The sequence derives from an adult in good health. In nucleotides, the sequence is TGTGCCAGCAGTTACCTGGTGACTAGTTACAATGAGCAGTTCTTC. The resulting protein is CASSYLVTSYNEQFF.